This passage covers 21 T cell receptor beta chains from one sample sequenced in a study of human T cells and chemical hapten exposure. Using its own MiXCR run on the RACE reads, TCRdb lists one record per CDR3 protein. The table has over 100,000 distinct CDR3 sequences, 9.2% seen once; the top ten hold 2.5% to 3.5%. Time point specified: patch test 2, 6 weeks after DPC sensitization. Treatment of the sample: therapeutic diphenylcyclopropenone sensitization with weekly scalp DPC. This specimen consisted of whole blood, obtained in connection with sensitization to the hapten diphenylcyclopropenone (DPC). Receptors originate from a woman between 35 and 50 years old with alopecia areata. Some clones in this sample may be carry-over from other donors' samples.

The chain uses TRBV6-6 and TRBJ1-1; the D gene is possibly TRBD1 (5 bases). The length of the CDR3 is 13 residues. Germline V gene lookup returns CDR1 MNHNY and CDR2 SVGAGI (reference sequence). V lost 5 bases, J lost 7 bases, and 14 bases lay in between. CDR3: CASSRDSLYEAFF. Here the CDR3 DNA reads TGTGCCAGCAGTCGTGACAGCCTTTATGAAGCTTTCTTT.

The genes are TRBV2 and TRBJ1-2; D unclear. V lost 6 bases to trimming and J lost 4 bases, with 9 bases between them. The CDR3 loop spans 12 amino acids. Germline V gene lookup returns CDR1 SNHLY and CDR2 FYNNEI. The CDR3 loop is CASSDVAYGYTF. In nucleotides, the CDR3 is TGTGCCAGCAGCGATGTGGCCTATGGCTACACCTTC. The whole variable domain, remainder taken from reference TRBV2 and TRBJ1-2, is EPEVTQTPSHQVTQMGQEVILRCVPISNHLYFYWYRQILGQKVEFLVSFYNNEISEKSEIFDDQFSVERPDGSNFTLKIRSTKLEDSAMYFCASSDVAYGYTFGSGTRLTVV.

The table lists this clonotype with a few counts. The chain employs TRBV11-2 and TRBJ2-7; perhaps TRBD2 as D (5 bases). Trimming left V 3 bases short and J 3 bases short, with 15 bases between. The CDR3 has 15 residues. Germline CDR1 SGHAT, CDR2 FQNNGV. DNA for the CDR3: TGTGCCAGCAGCTTGGTAGTTGGCGGGTACTACGAGCAGTACTTC. This encodes CASSLVVGGYYEQYF.

This clonotype has at least ten counts. The CDR3 here is CASTRGTSGGGAQYF. The CDR3 bases are TGTGCCAGCACTAGAGGGACTAGCGGAGGCGGCGCGCAGTATTTT. The chain uses TRBV6-5 and TRBJ2-3; TRBD2 matches 11 bases. J lost 10 bases, V lost 7 bases, and 13 bases had no gene match. Germline V gives CDR1 MNHEY, CDR2 SVGAGI. The CDR3 has 15 amino acids.

This clonotype has more than one count but fewer than ten. The chain recombines TRBV5-4 with TRBJ2-5; D is ambiguous. The CDR3 consists of 15 residues. The V and J ends lost 1 base and 5 bases respectively, with 15 bases between them. Germline CDR1 is SGHNT and CDR2 is YYREEE (reference sequence). The CDR3, as DNA: TGTGCCAGCAGCTTGTCTGGACGGGTTGGCGAGACCCAGTACTTC. It yields the protein CASSLSGRVGETQYF. Complete variable domain (other parts from reference TRBV5-4 and TRBJ2-5): ETGVTQSPTHLIKTRGQQVTLRCSSQSGHNTVSWYQQALGQGPQFIFQYYREEENGRGNFPPRFSGLQFPNYSSELNVNALELDDSALYLCASSLSGRVGETQYFGPGTRLLVL.

This clonotype turned up a few times. The chain employs TRBV9 and TRBJ2-7; weak D call: TRBD2 (6 bases). V was trimmed by 0 bases and J by 3 bases, leaving 16 bases between them. The CDR3 totals 16 residues. The germline V gene has CDR1 SGDLS and CDR2 YYNGEE. The CDR3 DNA is TGTGCCAGCAGCGTAGCGGCCGGAGGGGCAATCTACGAGCAGTACTTC. Its protein product is CASSVAAGGAIYEQYF.

Only a few counts were recorded for this clonotype. This sequence joins TRBV20-1 and TRBJ2-5; 8 positions agree with TRBD2. Germline loops: CDR1 DFQATT, CDR2 SNEGSKA (reference sequence). Trimming took 6 bases from V and 0 from J; bases not matched to a gene: 9. The CDR3 covers 15 residues. The CDR3 reads CSAPRAGGYQETQYF. Written as DNA, the CDR3 is TGCAGTGCCCCCCGTGCGGGGGGATACCAAGAGACCCAGTACTTC.

This clonotype occurred a few times. The gene calls are TRBV20-1 and TRBJ2-7; D possibly uses TRBD1 or TRBD2 (5 bases each). From germline, CDR1 is DFQATT and CDR2 SNEGSKA (reference sequence). V gave up 0 bases and J gave up 1 base, with 13 bases separating them. The CDR3 covers 15 residues. The CDR3 DNA reads TGCAGTGCTAGAGATCTAGCCAGGGCTTCCTACGAGCAGTACTTC. Encoded protein: CSARDLARASYEQYF.

This clonotype has only a few counts. In DNA form, the CDR3 reads TGTGCCAGCAGCGACCGACAGGGTTTTACTGAAGCTTTCTTT. Amino acids: CASSDRQGFTEAFF. The chain recombines TRBV12-3 or TRBV12-4 with TRBJ1-1; 7 positions agree with TRBD1. CDR3 length: 14 amino acids. V shed 6 bases and J 5 bases; nucleotides not matched to a gene: 9.

This clonotype was seen only a few times. This sequence joins TRBV15 and TRBJ2-7; 12 bases are a match to TRBD2. CDR3 length: 16 residues. J lost 2 bases, V lost 2 bases, and 4 bases had no gene match. Germline V gene lookup returns CDR1 LNHNV and CDR2 YYDKDF (reference sequence). The CDR3, as DNA: TGTGCCACCAGCAGACTAGCGGGGGGGCTTACCTACGAGCAGTACTTC. It encodes CATSRLAGGLTYEQYF.

This clonotype occurred many times. Compared with germline, one end of the junction differs, possibly owing to a read error. This sequence joins TRBV24-1 and TRBJ1-3, with TRBD1 as a possible D gene (5 bases). Germline V lookup: CDR1 KGHDR, CDR2 SFDVKD. The CDR3 runs 13 residues. CDR3 in DNA: TGTGCCACCGTCGACAGCTCTGAAAACACCATATATTTT. Protein product: CATVDSSENTIYF.

The chain combines TRBV7-3 with TRBJ2-6; 12 bases map to TRBD1. Germline lookup yields CDR1 SGHTA and CDR2 FQGTGA. With V trimmed by 5 bases and J by 0 bases, 5 bases remained unmatched. This CDR3 has 18 residues. The CDR3 DNA sequence: TGTGCCAGCAGCCCGGGGACAGGGGGCGTCTCTGGGGCCAACGTCCTGACTTTC. This codes for CASSPGTGGVSGANVLTF.

The sample holds a few counts of this clonotype. The chain links TRBV6-2 or TRBV6-3 to TRBJ2-7; weak D call: TRBD2 (7 bases). Per germline, CDR1 MNHEY and CDR2 SVGEGT. V lost 7 bases and J lost 0, with 13 bases in between. This CDR3 is built from 14 residues. CDR3 sequence reads: CASKRGHFSYEQYF. The CDR3 nucleotides read TGTGCCAGCAAGCGGGGACATTTCTCCTACGAGCAGTACTTC.

In this sample, this clonotype turned up a few times. The J gene is TRBJ2-4, the V gene TRBV27; TRBD1 matches at 10 bases. The CDR3 consists of 13 residues. Germline CDR1 MNHEY, CDR2 SMNVEV (reference sequence). V lost 5 bases, J lost 7 bases, and 2 bases stayed unmatched. The CDR3 DNA reads TGTGCCAGCAGTCAGGGACAGGGGAACATTCAGTACTTC. Amino acids: CASSQGQGNIQYF.

In this sample, this clonotype turned up a few times. This chain links TRBV20-1 with TRBJ2-5; possibly TRBD1 for D (5 bases). CDR3 length equals 12 residues. Germline loops: CDR1 DFQATT, CDR2 SNEGSKA (reference sequence). Trimming took 3 bases from V and 3 from J, leaving 8 bases between them. CDR3 residues: CSASQQEETQYF. Here the CDR3 DNA reads TGCAGTGCTAGTCAACAGGAAGAGACCCAGTACTTC.

In DNA form, the CDR3 reads TGTGCCAGCAGCTTAAATTGGGGGAACACCGGGGAGCTGTTTTTT. The encoded protein is CASSLNWGNTGELFF. The genes are TRBV7-2 and TRBJ2-2; D unresolved. This CDR3 is 15 amino acids long. The ends were cut back, 2 bases at V and 1 base at J, with 8 bases in the middle. Germline CDR1 SGHTA, CDR2 FQGNSA.

The chain combines TRBV12-3 or TRBV12-4 with TRBJ2-7; TRBD1 is a possible D gene (6 bases). CDR3 length equals 13 residues. V shed 8 bases and J shed 6 bases, with 17 bases lying between them. The CDR3 loop is CASARTETAEQYF. In nucleotides, the CDR3 is TGTGCCAGCGCCCGGACAGAAACTGCCGAGCAGTACTTC.

This chain joins TRBV20-1 and TRBJ2-5, with D perhaps given as TRBD1 or TRBD2 (5 bases each). The CDR3 is made up of 18 amino acids. V lost 2 bases to trimming and J lost 2 bases, with 24 bases between them. Germline CDR1 and CDR2: DFQATT and SNEGSKA (reference sequence). CDR3 sequence (DNA): TGCAGTGCTAGAATTATTCGGGGCAGCCTAGCCCCACAAGAGACCCAGTACTTC. Residues: CSARIIRGSLAPQETQYF.

This chain uses TRBV6-2 or TRBV6-3 with TRBJ2-7; TRBD1 might be the D (5 bases). Germline V gives CDR1 MNHEY, CDR2 SVGEGT. V shed 6 bases and J shed 5 bases, with 14 bases lying between them. The CDR3 is made up of 13 amino acids. The CDR3 nucleotides are TGTGCCAGCAGCTCAGGGTTGGGGCACGAGCAGTACTTC. Protein product: CASSSGLGHEQYF.

Only a few counts were recorded for this clonotype. The chain recombines TRBV6-5 with TRBJ2-4; the D gene is possibly TRBD1 (5 bases). Trimming removed 2 bases at V and 8 bases at J, with 10 bases between. This CDR3 comprises 13 residues. Germline CDR1 reads MNHEY; CDR2 reads SVGAGI. CDR3 DNA sequence: TGTGCCAGCAGTTACGTAGGGGCCTACATTCAGTACTTC. Its translation is CASSYVGAYIQYF.

This clonotype has ten or more counts. The chain links TRBV4-3 to TRBJ2-7; possible D gene TRBD1, 6 bases. CDR1 is LGHNA, CDR2 YSLEER, per germline. The V and J ends lost 1 base and 3 bases respectively, with 10 bases between them. This CDR3 has 14 amino acids. The CDR3, as DNA: TGCGCCAGCAGCCAAGGCCTACAGGGCTACGAGCAGTACTTC. This codes for CASSQGLQGYEQYF.